This T cell receptor (beta chain) was obtained from a study of shared clonotypes between healthy human individuals (TCRdb year 2020). A note on the overall study: The cohort comprised a couple of women and a few men aged 18 to 49 years. For each donor, CD4 naive and CD4 memory were each given three plates, CD8 naive was given two plates, and CD8 memory was given one plate. To estimate repertoire size and how much clonotype sharing occurs between individuals, the study deeply sequenced the blood TCR repertoires of roughly 5 healthy adults. To increase sequencing depth and limit assay-specific biases, TCR repertoire library preparation and sequencing were carried out by different laboratories using diverse techniques. Leukapheresis yielded between about 0.9 and 9.5 billion PBMCs per donor. Overall results and qualifications from the work: Estimated clonotype richness was generally larger for naive than for memory subsets. Pairwise subsampling indicated that sequencing depth was expected to affect the degree of clonotype sharing among donors. Compared with non-shared clonotypes, the clonotypes found in all four sorted-subset donors had higher generation probabilities. Across a few donors, roughly 5.4% of naive CD4, roughly 3.3% of naive CD8, 2.3% of memory CD4, and approximately 0.4% of memory CD8 clonotypes were shared. Rarefaction of sorted-subset datasets indicated incomplete sequencing despite the large sequencing depth. Sampling was limited to blood, and TCR repertoires in tissue likely differ from TCR repertoires in blood. The small number of donors limited the genetic and exposure-history diversity represented.

Taken from cysteine to phenylalanine, the CDR3 has 17 residues. This entry keeps only the CDR3 DNA: 51 bases, framed from base 1. Trimming takes 0 bases from V and 6 bases from J, and the germline ends sit 18 bases apart. Using the deep immunoSEQ assay, multiplex PCR amplified TCR CDR3 regions from genomic DNA. Extracted genomic DNA from each cell subset was spread evenly across all wells of several immunoSEQ 96-well plates, with each plate serving as a replicate. For sorted subsets, 150 to 250 ng of genomic DNA, equivalent to some 30,000 T cell genomes, went into each replicate PCR. Purified libraries were quantified with a Qubit 3.0 fluorometer, sized on a Bioanalyzer 2100, and re-quantified with the KAPA Library Quantification kit. Every immunoSEQ 96-well plate was sequenced on a dedicated single-read 150-cycle Illumina NextSeq 550 flow cell. The original pipeline was this. Because the immunoSEQ output included only junctional sequences and no quality scores, the filtering could not be the same as the filtering used for full-length reads. Sequences were annotated with PyIR, a Python wrapper for IgBLAST v1.9, using IMGT germline references to assign V/J genes and CDR3. Reads were removed for weak V/J assignments (E-value above 1e-6), missing CDR3, stop codons, out-of-frame junctions, or ambiguous translated residues. V3J clonotypes were defined as sequences sharing the same inferred V gene, J gene, and CDR3 amino acid sequence. To compute the percentage overlap between repertoires, the number of shared unique clonotypes was divided by the size of the smaller repertoire. Repertoire richness was assessed with RTK rarefaction, the Chao1 estimator, and Recon v2.1 estimates of unobserved clonotypes. Generation probabilities for all TCRbeta clonotypes obtained by the gDNA method from a few donors were computed using OLGA. The table comes from immuneACCESS by way of TCRdb, which keeps in-frame sequences with V and J called. Part of the clones is missing from these tables; in studies checked, under half for an unresolved V gene and the rest for unknown reasons. The D gene and trimming were derived from the DNA, and the V and J assignments and clone size from that table. This sample gives 800,000 or so clones in total; about 97% of them show up just once. About 0.25% of the sample belongs to the ten largest clones.

For the CD8 naive samples, CD45RO-negative cells were positively selected for CCR7, yielding a CD45RA+CCR7+ population from which TemRA cells were excluded. Healthy HIV-negative adults with no recently reported acute infections or vaccinations were included as donors. All donors were Caucasian adults living in Nashville, Tennessee, USA. Blood was collected by leukapheresis, and PBMCs were isolated by Ficoll-Histopaque density gradient centrifugation and then cryopreserved in liquid nitrogen vapor phase. Analytical flow cytometry was used to check the purity and quantity of every magnetically sorted T cell population. From each sorted fraction, genomic DNA was isolated and quantified by UV absorbance on a Nanodrop 2000c. A remark on this clone: It has no known antigen specificity. It has no much larger one-base neighbor in the sample; base qualities were not kept.

The material sequenced was naive CD8+ T cells sorted from blood. Interpreted using the paper, the cell subset or site label stands for: CD45RA+CCR7+. The chain couples TRBV23-1 to TRBJ2-1, with TRBD2 perhaps the D gene, on 5 matching bases. TRBV23-1 is noted as an ORF with a role that remains uncertain. This receptor was taken from a man younger than 45 in good health. The nucleotide sequence is given as TGCGCCAGCAGTCAATCGGGAAGTCGGCTGGCGGGCAATGAGCAGTTCTTC. The translation is CASSQSGSRLAGNEQFF.